A selection of T cell receptor beta chains follows, all from one sample in a study of blood T cells in healthy people across ages. MiXCR, applied by TCRdb to the 5' RACE reads, yields one record per CDR3 protein. Among around 1,000,000 distinct CDR3 sequences listed, around 27% were seen once. This sample was shared with a second study, whose subject was T cells of mothers and their children.

Sequenced material: blood. The source is a girl aged 2 to 9 in good health. CDR3s include the opening cysteine and the closing phenylalanine or tryptophan. D genes are given only for firm matches. Some rows have no size entry. The others give once, few or many, or a class for an expanded clone.

>TRBV20-1|-|-|TRBJ1-3
TGCAGTGCTAGAGATCTTGGGGGAATCGGCGGAAACACCATATATTTT
CSARDLGGIGGNTIYF
>TRBV27|-|TRBD1|TRBJ2-7
TGTGCCAGCAGTTTATCGAACAGGGGCTACGAGCAGTACTTC
CASSLSNRGYEQYF
>TRBV19|-|-|TRBJ2-7
TGTGCCAGTAGTATAGAGGCAGGGAGCTACGAGCAGTACTTC
CASSIEAGSYEQYF
>TRBV7-9|-|-|TRBJ2-5
TGTGCCAGCGGCCTAATAGGGGCTAGCGTTGAAGAGACCCGGTACTTC
CASGLIGASVEETRYF
>TRBV7-2|-|-|TRBJ2-1
TGTGCCAGCAGCTTAAAGGCAGCCCCCGGGAATGAGCAGTTCTTC
CASSLKAAPGNEQFF
>TRBV4-2|-|-|TRBJ2-6
TGTGCCAGCAGCCAAGATCTTCCCAGGGGGGGGTCTGGGGCCAACGTCCTGACTTTC
CASSQDLPRGGSGANVLTF
>TRBV5-1|-|TRBD1|TRBJ2-1
TGCGCCAGCAGCCCAGGGGGCGATGGCGTCAATGAGCAGTTCTTC
CASSPGGDGVNEQFF
>TRBV20-1|few|TRBD2|TRBJ2-7
TGCAGTGTCCTTCTAGCGGGACTCTCCTACGAGCAGTACTTC
CSVLLAGLSYEQYF
>TRBV5-8|-|-|TRBJ2-1
TGTGCCAGCAGCTTGTCAGGGATCACCTACAATGAGCAGTTCTTC
CASSLSGITYNEQFF
>TRBV21-1|-|-|TRBJ2-4
TGTGCCAGCAGCAAAGGCGGGGGGGCAAATAGAAACATTCAGTACTTC
CASSKGGGANRNIQYF
>TRBV20-1|few|TRBD1|TRBJ2-7
TGCAGTGCCACGGACAGGGGGATCGAGCAGTACTTC
CSATDRGIEQYF
>TRBV21-1|-|-|TRBJ1-5
TGTGCCAGCAGCAAGTACCTTAACCTCAATCAGCCCCAGCATTTT
CASSKYLNLNQPQHF
>TRBV4-1|few|-|TRBJ2-4
TGCGCCAGCAGCCAAGATCTGGGAGCTACCAAAAACATTCAGTACTTC
CASSQDLGATKNIQYF
>TRBV15|few|-|TRBJ2-7
TGTGCCACCAGCAGAGCTTCCGAGGGCGGGCTCTACGAGCAGTACTTC
CATSRASEGGLYEQYF
>TRBV12-3/TRBV12-4|-|TRBD2|TRBJ2-1
TGTGCCAGCAGTGCCGCACTAGCGGGAGGTGTGGGTGAGCAGTTCTTC
CASSAALAGGVGEQFF
>TRBV20-1|few|-|TRBJ2-5
TGCAGTGCCCATTCGGCGGACCTGGAGACCCAGTACTTC
CSAHSADLETQYF
>TRBV7-9|-|-|TRBJ1-1
TGTGCCAGCAGCTTAGCGCAAGAGGCTTTCTTT
CASSLAQEAFF
>TRBV12-3/TRBV12-4|-|TRBD1|TRBJ1-1
TGTGCCAGCAGTTCGACGACAGGGGACGACACTGAAGCTTTCTTT
CASSSTTGDDTEAFF
>TRBV20-1|few|TRBD2|TRBJ2-1
TGCAGTGCTAGAGATCTTAGCGGGGGGGCTTACTACAATGAGCAGTTCTTC
CSARDLSGGAYYNEQFF
>TRBV20-1|-|-|TRBJ2-1
TGCAGTGCTAGAGATAGAAACTACGGGACTCCGATCAACAATGAGCAGTTCTTC
CSARDRNYGTPINNEQFF
>TRBV12-3/TRBV12-4|-|-|TRBJ1-5
TGTGCCAGCAGTTTTTGGGGTGGAGAGCAGCCCCAGCATTTT
CASSFWGGEQPQHF
>TRBV4-1|few|TRBD2|TRBJ2-4
TGCGCCAGCAGCCAAGTCGGAGCGGGGGGAGACATTCAGTACTTC
CASSQVGAGGDIQYF
>TRBV20-1|few|TRBD2|TRBJ2-1
TGCAGTGCTAGAGACCAATATATTACTGCGGGGGAGGGCAATGAGCAGTTCTTC
CSARDQYITAGEGNEQFF
>TRBV20-1|-|TRBD1|TRBJ2-3
TGCAGTGCTACGACACCCATCGACAGGGTCGGCACAGATACGCAGTATTTT
CSATTPIDRVGTDTQYF
>TRBV11-2|-|-|TRBJ1-3
TGTGCCAGCAGCCTAGGGACGGTAGACTCTGGAAACACCATATATTTT
CASSLGTVDSGNTIYF
>TRBV2|-|TRBD2|TRBJ2-1
TGTGCCAGCAGCGCTAGCGGGGGGGTTCGCTCCTACAATGAGCAGTTCTTC
CASSASGGVRSYNEQFF
>TRBV27|-|TRBD2|TRBJ2-3
TGTACCAGCAGTTTCTCTAGCGGGAGTACCCCAGATACGCAGTATTTT
CTSSFSSGSTPDTQYF
>TRBV2|few|-|TRBJ1-1
TGTGCCAGCAGACCTGGACAGCAACGAATCGAAGCTTTCTTT
CASRPGQQRIEAFF
>TRBV29-1|-|-|TRBJ2-1
TGCAGCGTTGAATTTATGCCTGGGGGCGAGGATAATTCCTTC
CSVEFMPGGEDNSF
>TRBV7-2|few|-|TRBJ2-5
TGTGCCAGCACCCGGAGAGGGGAGACCCAGTACTTC
CASTRRGETQYF
>TRBV6-1|many|-|TRBJ2-1
TGTGCCAGCAGTGAAAGTGAGGGGAATGAGCAGTTCTTC
CASSESEGNEQFF